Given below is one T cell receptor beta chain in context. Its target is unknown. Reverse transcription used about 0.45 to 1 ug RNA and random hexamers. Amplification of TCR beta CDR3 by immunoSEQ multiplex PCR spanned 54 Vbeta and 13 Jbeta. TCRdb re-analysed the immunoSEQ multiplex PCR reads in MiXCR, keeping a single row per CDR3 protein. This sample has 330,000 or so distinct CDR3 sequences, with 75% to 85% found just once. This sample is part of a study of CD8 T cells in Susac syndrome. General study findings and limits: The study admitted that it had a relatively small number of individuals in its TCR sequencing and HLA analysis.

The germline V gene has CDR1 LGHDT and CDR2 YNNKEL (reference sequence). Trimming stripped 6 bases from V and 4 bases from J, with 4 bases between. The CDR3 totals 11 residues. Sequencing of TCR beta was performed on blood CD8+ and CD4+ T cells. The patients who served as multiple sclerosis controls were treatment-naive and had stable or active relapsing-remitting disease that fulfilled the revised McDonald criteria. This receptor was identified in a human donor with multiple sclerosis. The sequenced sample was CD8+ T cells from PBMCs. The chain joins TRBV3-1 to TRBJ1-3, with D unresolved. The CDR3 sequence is CASRHGNTIYF. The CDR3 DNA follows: TGTGCCAGCAGGCACGGAAACACCATATATTTT.